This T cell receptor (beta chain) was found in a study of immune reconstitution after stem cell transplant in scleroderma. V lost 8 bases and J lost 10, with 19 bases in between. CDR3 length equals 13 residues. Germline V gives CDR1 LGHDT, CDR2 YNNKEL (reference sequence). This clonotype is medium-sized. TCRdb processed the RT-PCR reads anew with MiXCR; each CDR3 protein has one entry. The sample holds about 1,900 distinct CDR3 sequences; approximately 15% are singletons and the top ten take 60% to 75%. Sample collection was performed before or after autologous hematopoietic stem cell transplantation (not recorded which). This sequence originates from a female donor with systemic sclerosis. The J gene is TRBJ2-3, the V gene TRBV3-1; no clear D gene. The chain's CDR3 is CASEPSKRSAQYF. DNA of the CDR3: TGTGCCAGCGAGCCCTCCAAACGCTCGGCGCAGTATTTT.